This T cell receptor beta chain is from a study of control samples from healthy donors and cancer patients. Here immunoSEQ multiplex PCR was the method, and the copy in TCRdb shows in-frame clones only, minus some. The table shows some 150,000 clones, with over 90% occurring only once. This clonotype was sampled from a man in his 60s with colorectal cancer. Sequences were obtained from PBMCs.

CDR3 sequence: CASSQSAEETQYF. The CDR3 coding sequence is TGCGCCAGCAGCCAATCGGCAGAAGAGACCCAGTACTTC. V and J are TRBV4-1 and TRBJ2-5; D remains unclear. This CDR3 has 13 residues. The germline V and J ends were trimmed by 2 bases and 3 bases, with 7 bases remaining between them. Germline assignment: CDR1 MGHRA and CDR2 YSYEKL.